This TCR beta chain was obtained from a study of a mutant IDH1 vaccine in newly diagnosed glioma. Study in general: Vaccination began 4-6 weeks post radiotherapy alone, or with temozolomide cycles.

Stated time point: week 35, safety follow-up. Vaccination used 300 ug of mutant IDH1 20-mer peptide per dose, with topical imiquimod. Using immunoSEQ multiplex PCR, the repertoire was profiled, and TCRdb retains in-frame clones only, with some absent. The repertoire consists of about 66,000 clones, with roughly four fifths occurring once and the leading ten covering 4.7%. Note on this clone: Its cognate antigen is unknown.

Points from the study as a whole: Among top peripheral T cell clonotypes, changes seemed unrelated to pseudoprogression.

CDR3 size: 14 residues. Germline CDR1 SGHTA, CDR2 FQGNSA. With V trimmed by 1 base and J by 11 bases, 10 bases remained unmatched. The material was PBMCs, obtained from a glioma patient whose treatment included an IDH1 peptide vaccine. The chain combines TRBV7-2 with TRBJ1-1; 7 positions match TRBD1. This TCR was sampled from a man in his fifties with glioma. DNA for the CDR3: TGTGCCAGCAGCTTAGACCCCACAGGGGCGAGTGCTTTCTTT. Translating gives CASSLDPTGASAFF.